Listed here are 8 T cell receptor beta chains from one sample, sequenced in a study of cytomegalovirus exposure and HLA in healthy donors. In the PCR, 60 Vbeta and 13 Jbeta primers were used. Produced via immunoSEQ multiplex PCR; TCRdb's table is partial and in-frame only. The sample consists of 89,000 or so clones, 77% of them appearing once. The sequencing sample was made of PBMCs. These receptor sequences come from a boy younger than 18 in good health and CMV-seronegative.

The chain uses TRBV2 and TRBJ1-1; 9 nucleotides line up with TRBD1. CDR1 is SNHLY, CDR2 FYNNEI, per germline. The V and J ends lost 9 bases and 6 bases, in that order; junction bases with no gene match: 5. This CDR3 has 12 residues. The CDR3 nucleotides read TGTGCCAGGGGGACAGGGAGGGCTGAAGCTTTCTTT. Translated, it gives CARGTGRAEAFF.

Worth noting for this clone: Germline and junction disagree at one end, which may indicate a read error. V and J are TRBV7-2 and TRBJ2-7, with 7 bases lining up with TRBD2. The CDR3 extends over 16 amino acids. Germline CDR1 and CDR2: SGHTA and FQGNSA. The CDR3 coding sequence is TGTGCCGGCAGCTCAGGAAGAGCGGGGAGCTCCTACGAGCAGTACTTC. The encoded protein is CAGSSGRAGSSYEQYF.

The chain carries TRBV6-5 and TRBJ1-2; tentatively, D is TRBD1 (5 bases). The CDR3 runs 12 residues. Deletions cut 8 bases from V and 2 bases from J, with 9 bases between. Per the germline V gene, CDR1 is MNHEY and CDR2 is SVGAGI. CDR3 amino acids: CASFQGNYGYTF. CDR3 sequence (DNA): TGTGCCAGCTTCCAGGGAAACTATGGCTACACCTTC.

The rearrangement links TRBV15 to TRBJ1-5, with 8 nucleotides matching TRBD1. The J segment lost 3 bases and the V segment lost 3 bases, leaving 4 bases of the junction unmatched. In germline, CDR1 is LNHNV, CDR2 YYDKDF (reference sequence). This CDR3 comprises 15 residues. This CDR3 is CATSRGQELNQPQHF. The CDR3 nucleotides read TGTGCCACCAGCAGGGGACAGGAACTCAATCAGCCCCAGCATTTT.

This clone has a single count. The rearrangement uses TRBV28 and TRBJ1-4; 10 positions match TRBD1. The germline gives CDR1 MDHEN, CDR2 SYDVKM. There are 13 residues in the CDR3. Trimming cost V 6 bases and J 11 bases; bases outside gene matches: 6. The CDR3 reads CASRRTGGMKLFF. The CDR3, as DNA: TGTGCCAGCAGACGGACAGGGGGAATGAAACTGTTTTTT.

This sequence joins TRBV6-5 and TRBJ1-5; D might be TRBD1 (5 bases). V lost 5 bases and J lost 6, with 8 bases in between. The CDR3 has 12 residues. CDR1 is MNHEY and CDR2 is SVGAGI in the germline V gene. CDR3: CASSVRGQPQHF. CDR3 sequence (DNA): TGTGCCAGCAGTGTAAGGGGTCAGCCCCAGCATTTT.

The chain combines TRBV7-8 with TRBJ2-7, with 9 positions matching TRBD1. The ends lost 0 bases at V and 7 bases at J; junction bases unmatched: 10. This CDR3 has 16 amino acids. Per the germline V gene, CDR1 is SGHVS and CDR2 is FQNEAQ. Here the CDR3 DNA reads TGTGCCAGCAGCTTAGCGTTTGGGGACAGGGTTCGGGAGCAGTACTTC. Its protein product is CASSLAFGDRVREQYF.

The V call is TRBV19, the J call TRBJ1-1, with D possibly TRBD1 on 6 matching bases. From germline, CDR1 is LNHDA and CDR2 SQIVND (reference sequence). The CDR3 is made up of 15 amino acids. V shed 1 base and J shed 4 bases, with 13 bases lying between them. The CDR3 loop is CASSIGETGFTEAFF. In DNA, the CDR3 is TGTGCCAGTAGTATAGGCGAAACAGGGTTCACTGAAGCTTTCTTT.